One and the same sample provided the 21 T cell receptor beta chains below, sequenced in a study of cytomegalovirus exposure and HLA in healthy donors. It was with 60 Vbeta and 13 Jbeta primers that the PCR ran. Here immunoSEQ multiplex PCR was the method, and the copy in TCRdb shows in-frame clones only, minus some. The data contain roughly 100,000 clones, around 76% of them singletons. The specimen was PBMCs. The receptors originated from a woman aged 18-29 years in good health and CMV-seropositive.

The table lists this clone with a few counts. J is TRBJ1-2 and V is TRBV10-3; D perhaps matches TRBD1 (6 bases). Germline CDR1 ENHRY, CDR2 SYGVKD. The CDR3 is 15 residues long. Trimming took 5 bases from V and 2 from J, leaving 15 bases between them. This chain's CDR3 is CAISPSLGANYGYTF. The CDR3 DNA follows: TGTGCCATCAGTCCCTCCTTGGGGGCAAACTATGGCTACACCTTC.

This clone showed up just a few times. This chain joins TRBV6-1 and TRBJ2-2, with 12 bases matching TRBD1. CDR1 is MNHNS, CDR2 SASEGT, per germline. Trimming at V came to 6 bases and at J to 6 bases, leaving 2 bases not matched to a gene. The CDR3 covers 14 residues. CDR3 coding DNA: TGTGCCAGCAGAAGGGACAGGGGGCCCGGGGAGCTGTTTTTT. It translates to CASRRDRGPGELFF.

The J gene is TRBJ1-5, the V gene TRBV6-5; tentative D call: TRBD1 (6 bases). The CDR3 length is 15 residues. V was trimmed by 5 bases and J by 2 bases, leaving 13 bases between them. Germline CDR1 is MNHEY and CDR2 is SVGAGI. The CDR3 DNA follows: TGTGCCAGCAGTAGGGACATCATGGGCAATCAGCCCCAGCATTTT. Its protein is CASSRDIMGNQPQHF.

This chain joins TRBV19 and TRBJ1-2; D might be TRBD1 (5 bases). V was clipped by 6 bases and J by 4 bases, with 12 bases between them. The CDR3 runs to 13 residues. Germline V lookup: CDR1 LNHDA, CDR2 SQIVND (reference sequence). In DNA form, the CDR3 reads TGTGCCAGTAGGCAGGGACTGTCCTATGGCTACACCTTC. It codes for CASRQGLSYGYTF. Full variable domain (rest looked up from reference TRBV19 and TRBJ1-2): DGGITQSPKYLFRKEGQNVTLSCEQNLNHDAMYWYRQDPGQGLRLIYYSQIVNDFQKGDIAEGYSVSREKKESFPLTVTSAQKNPTAFYLCASRQGLSYGYTFGSGTRLTVV.

To note about this clone: Since no conserved phenylalanine or tryptophan closes the CDR3, a read error is the likely cause. The DNA is omitted, as the CDR3 cannot be located on it reliably, and the CDR3 follows TCRdb's listing. The rearrangement links TRBV27 to TRBJ1-4. The CDR3 sequence runs 13 residues, both termini included. Germline V gives CDR1 MNHEY, CDR2 SMNVEV (reference sequence). CDR3 loop: CASSSVLADKREV.

This chain connects TRBV5-1 to TRBJ1-6; a possible D gene is TRBD1 (6 bases). CDR1 is SGHRS, CDR2 YFSETQ, per germline. The CDR3 runs 15 residues. V was cut by 2 bases and J by 8 bases, with 14 bases left in between. The CDR3 DNA is TGCGCCAGCAGCTTTAGACAGGCAGGGGATTCACCCCTCCACTTT. It specifies CASSFRQAGDSPLHF.

This clone was detected only a few times. The V call is TRBV27, the J call TRBJ2-5; weak D call: TRBD1 (5 bases). Trimming left V 5 bases short and J 5 bases short, with 15 bases between. Germline V gene data show CDR1 as MNHEY and CDR2 as SMNVEV (reference sequence). The CDR3 consists of 14 residues. This CDR3 reads CASSRYRLEETQYF. The CDR3 DNA reads as TGTGCCAGCAGTAGATACAGGCTGGAGGAGACCCAGTACTTC.

The chain joins TRBV5-5 to TRBJ1-5; D is ambiguous. The ends were cut back, 0 bases at V and 0 bases at J, with 4 bases in the middle. The CDR3 is 14 residues long. CDR1 is SGHKS and CDR2 is YYEKEE in the germline V gene (reference sequence). CDR3 region: CASSLAGSNQPQHF. CDR3 coding DNA: TGTGCCAGCAGCTTGGCAGGTAGCAATCAGCCCCAGCATTTT.

This sequence joins TRBV28 and TRBJ1-5, with D tentatively TRBD1 (6 bases). The germline CDR1 and CDR2 sequences are MDHEN and SYDVKM. Trimming removed 2 bases from V and 5 bases from J, with 13 bases in between. The CDR3 loop spans 15 amino acids. CDR3: CASSLNREVDQPQHF. The CDR3 region has the DNA TGTGCCAGCAGTTTAAACAGGGAAGTCGATCAGCCCCAGCATTTT.

The chain recombines TRBV6-1 with TRBJ1-2; 7 bases agree with TRBD1. The CDR3 extends over 14 amino acids. V trimming: 5 bases; J trimming: 8 bases; junction bases outside the gene matches: 11. The V gene's germline CDR1 is MNHNS and CDR2 SASEGT. This CDR3 is CASSSIDRVGGYTF. Here the CDR3 DNA reads TGTGCCAGCAGTTCGATCGACAGGGTGGGGGGCTACACCTTC.

In this sample, this clone turned up a few times. This rearrangement joins TRBV5-4 to TRBJ2-3; TRBD2 matches 10 bases. Unmatched junction bases numbered 4, after V lost 3 bases and J lost 3 bases. This CDR3 is 15 amino acids long. Germline values: CDR1 SGHNT, CDR2 YYREEE (reference sequence). The CDR3 here is CASSSTSGMTDTQYF. CDR3 nucleotides: TGTGCCAGCAGCTCTACTAGCGGGATGACAGATACGCAGTATTTT. The full variable domain, with the rest looked up from reference TRBV5-4 and TRBJ2-3, is ETGVTQSPTHLIKTRGQQVTLRCSSQSGHNTVSWYQQALGQGPQFIFQYYREEENGRGNFPPRFSGLQFPNYSSELNVNALELDDSALYLCASSSTSGMTDTQYFGPGTRLTVL.

The chain has TRBV7-2 and TRBJ1-1; D is possibly TRBD1 (5 bases). V dropped 2 bases and J dropped 8 bases, with 12 bases sitting between them. Germline V lookup: CDR1 SGHTA, CDR2 FQGNSA. CDR3 length: 13 residues. CDR3 bases: TGTGCCAGCAGCTTATTCCAGGGCAGGGAAGCTTTCTTT. Its translation is CASSLFQGREAFF. Using reference TRBV7-2 and TRBJ1-1 for the parts outside the CDR3, the full variable domain is GAGVSQSPSNKVTEKGKDVELRCDPISGHTALYWYRQSLGQGLEFLIYFQGNSAPDKSGLPSDRFSAERTGGSVSTLTIQRTQQEDSAVYLCASSLFQGREAFFGQGTRLTVV.

This clone was counted only a few times. The genes are TRBV6-1 and TRBJ1-2; 7 nucleotides line up with TRBD1. CDR1 MNHNS and CDR2 SASEGT come from the germline V gene. Trimming cost V 9 bases and J 8 bases; bases outside gene matches: 18. The CDR3 has 15 amino acids. CDR3 sequence reads: CASWRGDSYSSGYTF. The CDR3 DNA reads as TGTGCCAGTTGGCGAGGGGACAGTTACTCCTCCGGCTACACCTTC.

The rearrangement uses TRBV2 and TRBJ2-3; D ambiguous. The V end was cut by 3 bases, the J end by 6 bases, with 19 bases between. Germline V CDR1 and CDR2: SNHLY, FYNNEI. The CDR3 length is 16 residues. CDR3 nucleotides: TGTGCCAGCAGTGACATCGGCACCTACCTCGGGGATACGCAGTATTTT. Translation gives CASSDIGTYLGDTQYF.

The chain carries TRBV15 and TRBJ2-7; TRBD1 agrees at 9 bases. Germline-derived CDR1 and CDR2 are LNHNV and YYDKDF (reference sequence). V shed 5 bases, J shed 4 bases, and the junction held 6 bases outside the gene matches. The CDR3 is made up of 14 amino acids. The CDR3 sequence is CATSHKGTGYEQYF. CDR3 nucleotides: TGTGCCACCAGCCATAAGGGGACAGGGTACGAGCAGTACTTC.

The V call is TRBV4-1, the J call TRBJ2-6, with D unclear. The CDR3 runs 15 residues. Trimming cost V 2 bases and J 0 bases, with 5 bases left between them. CDR1 and CDR2 from the germline V gene are MGHRA and YSYEKL. In DNA, the CDR3 is TGCGCCAGCAGCCAAATGAGCTCTGGGGCCAACGTCCTGACTTTC. Translated, it gives CASSQMSSGANVLTF.

This chain links TRBV9 with TRBJ2-2, with 7 bases matching TRBD2. Germline V gives CDR1 SGDLS, CDR2 YYNGEE. The CDR3 sequence is 16 residues long. Losses at the gene ends were 4 bases for V and 5 bases for J; bases not matched to a gene: 11. The CDR3 loop reads CASSPIGAGPTGELFF. The CDR3 nucleotides read TGTGCCAGCAGCCCCATAGGAGCGGGACCTACCGGGGAGCTGTTTTTT.

The chain links TRBV29-1 to TRBJ1-2, with 7 bases aligning to TRBD1. V shed 4 bases, J shed 4 bases, and the junction held 6 bases outside the gene matches. Germline-derived CDR1 and CDR2 are SQVTM and ANQGSEA. The length of the CDR3 is 13 residues. The CDR3 protein is CSVGDSELYGYTF. In DNA form, the CDR3 reads TGCAGCGTTGGGGACAGCGAACTCTATGGCTACACCTTC. Looking up the rest from reference TRBV29-1 and TRBJ1-2 gives the full variable domain: SAVISQKPSRDICQRGTSLTIQCQVDSQVTMMFWYRQQPGQSLTLIATANQGSEATYESGFVIDKFPISRPNLTFSTLTVSNMSPEDSSIYLCSVGDSELYGYTFGSGTRLTVV.

The chain employs TRBV29-1 and TRBJ1-1, with 7 nucleotides matching TRBD1. CDR1 is SQVTM and CDR2 is ANQGSEA in the germline V gene. There are 12 residues in the CDR3. J gave up 4 bases and V 4 bases, and 3 bases lay outside the gene matches. The CDR3 DNA reads as TGCAGCGTTGGGGACAGTACCACTGAAGCTTTCTTT. Amino acid sequence: CSVGDSTTEAFF.

The chain couples TRBV5-4 to TRBJ1-1; D unclear. The CDR3 loop spans 15 amino acids. The V end lost 0 bases, the J end lost 5 bases, and 14 bases lay between the germline ends. CDR1 and CDR2 from the germline V gene are SGHNT and YYREEE (reference sequence). CDR3 DNA sequence: TGTGCCAGCAGCTTGGCCGGAGGGATGTTGACTGAAGCTTTCTTT. This translates into CASSLAGGMLTEAFF. The complete variable domain, with remaining parts taken from reference TRBV5-4 and TRBJ1-1, reads ETGVTQSPTHLIKTRGQQVTLRCSSQSGHNTVSWYQQALGQGPQFIFQYYREEENGRGNFPPRFSGLQFPNYSSELNVNALELDDSALYLCASSLAGGMLTEAFFGQGTRLTVV.

Details on this clone: The same CDR3 can be traced to other DNA sequences in this sample. This chain joins TRBV7-9 and TRBJ2-6; possibly TRBD1 for D (5 bases). The CDR3 runs to 15 residues. V shed 5 bases and J shed 4 bases, with 12 bases lying between them. Per germline, CDR1 SEHNR and CDR2 FQNEAQ (reference sequence). The CDR3 here is CASSPQGSGANVLTF. The CDR3 DNA reads as TGTGCCAGCAGCCCGCAGGGTTCAGGGGCCAACGTCCTGACTTTC.